The clone carrying this T cell receptor beta chain was observed once. Its antigen remains unidentified. The data were obtained in a study of T cell responses to AZD1222 COVID-19 vaccine. Study results and caveats: Recipients of two AZD1222 doses showed rising Spike-specific TCR breadth and depth. All repertoire sampling was performed exclusively after the peak T cell response. Among those given AZD1222, only five or six were seropositive at baseline. In the spike-specific TCR repertoire, nearly half reportedly target unmutated variant regions.

The germline V gene has CDR1 SGHTA and CDR2 FQGNSA. Trimming shortened V by 4 bases and J by 11 bases, and 17 bases separated the two germline ends. This CDR3 is built from 14 residues. Sequenced by immunoSEQ multiplex PCR; TCRdb stores in-frame clones only, minus some. The sample contains 130,000 or so clones, roughly nine tenths of which appear only once. The specimen comprised peripheral blood, sampled 28 days after the second AZD1222 dose. This rearrangement joins TRBV7-2 to TRBJ1-4, with a weak D call TRBD1 (5 bases). The source of this sequence is an adult who received the AZD1222 COVID-19 vaccine. CDR3 sequence: CASSSNPGREKLFF. CDR3 coding DNA: TGTGCCAGCAGCTCCAACCCGGGGCGGGAGAAACTGTTTTTT.